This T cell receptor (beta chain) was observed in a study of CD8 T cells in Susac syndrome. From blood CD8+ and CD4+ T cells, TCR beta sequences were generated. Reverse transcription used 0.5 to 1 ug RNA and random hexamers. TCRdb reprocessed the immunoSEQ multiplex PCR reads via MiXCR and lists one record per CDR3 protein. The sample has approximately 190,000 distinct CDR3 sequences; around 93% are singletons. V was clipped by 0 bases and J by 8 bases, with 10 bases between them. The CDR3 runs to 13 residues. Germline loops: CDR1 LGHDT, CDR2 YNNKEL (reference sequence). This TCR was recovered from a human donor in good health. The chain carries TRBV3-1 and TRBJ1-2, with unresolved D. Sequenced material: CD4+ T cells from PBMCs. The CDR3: CASSQDGLGGYTF. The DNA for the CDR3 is TGTGCCAGCAGCCAAGATGGTCTTGGAGGCTACACCTTC.